These 29 T cell receptor beta chains were sequenced from one sample in a study of OX40 agonist ivuxolimab in advanced cancers. The data were produced by immunoSEQ multiplex PCR, yet TCRdb's version contains in-frame clones alone and is incomplete. Among roughly 86,000 clones, 90% were seen once, and the ten largest hold approximately 0.7%. The sequencing used CD4+ or CD8+ T cells sorted from blood, collected in a trial of the OX40 agonist ivuxolimab. These receptors all stem from an adult with an advanced solid tumor such as melanoma, head and neck, liver or kidney cancer.

This clone appeared once. The chain uses TRBV4-2 and TRBJ2-1; TRBD2 agrees at 7 bases. V dropped 8 bases and J dropped 1; count of bases not matched to a gene: 17. The CDR3 totals 18 residues. CDR1 is LGHNA and CDR2 is YNFKEQ in the germline V gene. As DNA, the CDR3 is TGTGCCAGCGGCAACCCTAATTCGGCGGGAGCTTCCTACAATGAGCAGTTCTTC. It encodes CASGNPNSAGASYNEQFF.

The CDR3 here is CASSVNGRFPYNEQFF. The CDR3, as DNA: TGTGCCAGCAGCGTGAACGGGAGGTTCCCCTACAATGAGCAGTTCTTC. The rearrangement uses TRBV9 and TRBJ2-1; TRBD2 matches at 7 bases. The CDR3 runs to 16 residues. Trimming at V came to 2 bases and at J to 2 bases, leaving 7 bases not matched to a gene. The V gene's germline CDR1 is SGDLS and CDR2 YYNGEE.

A word on this clone: At one boundary the junction diverges from the germline segment, which might be a read error. The chain employs TRBV4-3 and TRBJ2-3, with a possible D match to TRBD1 (7 bases). Germline CDR1 reads LGHNA; CDR2 reads YSLEER. The CDR3 totals 18 residues. CDR3 DNA: TGCGCCAGCGGCCAAGCCTCATGGGCAGGGGGAGGCCCAGATACGCAGTATTTT. Amino acids: CASGQASWAGGGPDTQYF.

The chain links TRBV19 to TRBJ1-5; possibly TRBD1 for D (6 bases). Trimming shortened V by 9 bases and J by 0 bases, and 24 bases separated the two germline ends. The length of the CDR3 is 18 residues. Germline CDR1 reads LNHDA; CDR2 reads SQIVND (reference sequence). Written as DNA, the CDR3 is TGTGCCAGATCTTTCATGGGACATCGGACCTTTAGCAATCAGCCCCAGCATTTT. It specifies CARSFMGHRTFSNQPQHF.

The chain couples TRBV5-1 to TRBJ2-3; no reliable D call. Germline CDR1 and CDR2: SGHRS and YFSETQ. This CDR3 spans 17 amino acids. The V and J ends lost 0 bases and 1 base respectively, with 15 bases between them. CDR3 protein: CASSLGPGLPRTDTQYF. The CDR3 bases are TGCGCCAGCAGCTTGGGTCCCGGGCTACCACGCACAGATACGCAGTATTTT.

This clone is a singleton in its sample. The chain has TRBV28 and TRBJ2-7; 7 bases are a match to TRBD2. V gave up 5 bases and J gave up 2 bases; unmatched junction bases: 12. CDR1 and CDR2 from the germline V gene are MDHEN and SYDVKM. The CDR3 extends over 16 amino acids. Here the CDR3 DNA reads TGTGCCAGCAGTAAGGGTGGGGGGGGAGCCACCTACGAGCAGTACTTC. Its protein product is CASSKGGGGATYEQYF.

V and J are TRBV4-2 and TRBJ2-5, with TRBD2 as a possible D gene (5 bases). Trimming removed 2 bases at V and 4 bases at J, with 14 bases between. The CDR3 runs 15 residues. Germline CDR1 is LGHNA and CDR2 is YNFKEQ. The CDR3 coding sequence is TGTGCCAGCAGCCAAAGACTCGGGGTACGAGAGACCCAGTACTTC. Its protein product is CASSQRLGVRETQYF.

The genes are TRBV2 and TRBJ1-1; D unresolved. Germline V gives CDR1 SNHLY, CDR2 FYNNEI. The CDR3 is made up of 13 amino acids. V lost 4 bases and J lost 2, with 8 bases in between. The chain's CDR3 is CASSVEGNTEAFF. The CDR3, as DNA: TGTGCCAGCAGTGTGGAGGGAAACACTGAAGCTTTCTTT.

Remarks on this clone: This same CDR3 is encoded by further DNA sequences in the sample. The chain joins TRBV11-2 to TRBJ2-3, with D maybe TRBD2 (5 bases). V was clipped by 1 base and J by 2 bases, with 7 bases between them. CDR3 length: 14 amino acids. Germline loops: CDR1 SGHAT, CDR2 FQNNGV. The CDR3 here is CASSLGGITDTQYF. Written as DNA, the CDR3 is TGTGCCAGCAGCTTAGGAGGGATCACAGATACGCAGTATTTT.

Here the CDR3 reads CASTQGNTEAFF. In DNA, the CDR3 is TGTGCCAGCACGCAGGGAAACACTGAAGCTTTCTTT. The chain employs TRBV6-1 and TRBJ1-1; tentative D call: TRBD1 (5 bases). Trimming pared 7 bases from V and 2 bases from J, leaving 8 bases between. This CDR3 spans 12 amino acids. Germline loops: CDR1 MNHNS, CDR2 SASEGT.

The chain has TRBV9 and TRBJ2-1; D may match TRBD1 or TRBD2 (6 bases each). V shed 2 bases and J shed 0 bases, with 12 bases lying between them. The CDR3 covers 16 residues. Germline loops: CDR1 SGDLS, CDR2 YYNGEE. CDR3 in DNA: TGTGCCAGCAGCGTGGAGGGGGTTAACTCCTACAATGAGCAGTTCTTC. This gives the protein CASSVEGVNSYNEQFF.

The V gene is TRBV5-4, the J gene TRBJ2-7, with 9 bases aligning to TRBD1. Germline CDR1 and CDR2: SGHNT and YYREEE (reference sequence). J gave up 2 bases and V 4 bases, and 7 bases lay outside the gene matches. The CDR3 length is 15 residues. CDR3 nucleotide sequence: TGTGCCAGCAGCAAGGGACAGGGAGGTCCCTACGAGCAGTACTTC. Encoded protein: CASSKGQGGPYEQYF.

The chain has TRBV28 and TRBJ1-2; tentatively, D is TRBD1 (5 bases). The germline gives CDR1 MDHEN, CDR2 SYDVKM. CDR3 length: 13 amino acids. Trimming took 6 bases from V and 9 from J, leaving 17 bases between them. CDR3 residues: CASSQDRFGRYTF. CDR3 in DNA: TGTGCCAGCAGCCAAGACAGATTTGGGCGCTACACCTTC.

The CDR3: CASSPPHGSAGGSTDTQYF. The CDR3 nucleotides read TGTGCCAGCTCACCACCGCATGGTAGTGCGGGCGGTAGTACAGATACGCAGTATTTT. This rearrangement joins TRBV18 to TRBJ2-3; D perhaps matches TRBD2 (5 bases). This CDR3 spans 19 amino acids. Deletions cut 0 bases from V and 3 bases from J, with 22 bases between. Germline assignment: CDR1 KGHSH and CDR2 LQKENI.

V usage is TRBV11-2 and J usage is TRBJ2-7; 10 nucleotides line up with TRBD2. This CDR3 has 15 amino acids. Germline V gene data show CDR1 as SGHAT and CDR2 as FQNNGV. V was pared by 5 bases and J by 8 bases, with 12 bases of the junction left unmatched. CDR3 in amino acids: CASSRILAGVVQQYF. CDR3 nucleotides: TGTGCCAGCAGCCGTATTCTAGCGGGAGTAGTTCAGCAGTACTTC.

The rearrangement links TRBV7-3 to TRBJ2-5, with a tentative D call TRBD1 (6 bases). The CDR3 is 16 amino acids. Germline V lookup: CDR1 SGHTA, CDR2 FQGTGA. The ends were cut back, 2 bases at V and 7 bases at J, with 20 bases in the middle. CDR3 in amino acids: CASSLDGGVNSATQYF. The DNA for the CDR3 is TGTGCCAGCAGCTTAGATGGGGGCGTAAATTCGGCGACCCAGTACTTC.

Concerning this clone: Different DNA sequences within this sample yield the same CDR3. V gene TRBV4-2 combines with J gene TRBJ2-7; the D is unclear. The CDR3 length is 13 residues. Trimming removed 0 bases at V and 7 bases at J, with 10 bases between. CDR1 LGHNA and CDR2 YNFKEQ come from the germline V gene. The CDR3 DNA is TGTGCCAGCAGCCAAGATTGGGGTGGAGAGCAGTACTTC. Translation: CASSQDWGGEQYF.

The chain uses TRBV9 and TRBJ2-3; 14 bases line up with TRBD2. CDR1 is SGDLS and CDR2 is YYNGEE in the germline V gene. The CDR3 contains 18 residues. Trimming took 4 bases from V and 0 from J; bases not matched to a gene: 7. The CDR3 DNA reads TGTGCCAGCAGCTCTGGGACTAGCGGGAGTGCTAGCACAGATACGCAGTATTTT. It specifies CASSSGTSGSASTDTQYF.

The rearrangement links TRBV14 to TRBJ2-1; possibly TRBD1 or TRBD2 for D (5 bases each). The germline V and J ends were trimmed by 0 bases and 6 bases, with 12 bases remaining between them. The CDR3 sequence is 15 residues long. CDR1 is SGHDN, CDR2 FVKESK, per germline. CDR3 DNA: TGTGCCAGCAGCCAAGACGGGGCGGGTATCAATGAGCAGTTCTTC. It translates to CASSQDGAGINEQFF.

The chain carries TRBV7-3 and TRBJ2-3, with TRBD2 matching over 9 bases. CDR1 is SGHTA, CDR2 FQGTGA, per germline. The V segment lost 2 bases and the J segment 4 bases; nucleotides outside the gene matches: 7. CDR3 length: 16 residues. The chain's CDR3 is CASSLHPSGKADTQYF. The DNA for the CDR3 is TGTGCCAGCAGCTTACATCCTAGCGGGAAGGCAGATACGCAGTATTTT.

This chain uses TRBV27 with TRBJ2-1; 7 bases are shared with TRBD2. Trimming took 4 bases from V and 3 from J; bases not matched to a gene: 9. Looked up from germline, CDR1 is MNHEY and CDR2 is SMNVEV (reference sequence). This CDR3 has 16 residues. The CDR3 region is CASSSTRLANYNEQFF. CDR3 in DNA: TGTGCCAGCAGTTCCACGCGACTAGCTAACTACAATGAGCAGTTCTTC.

This chain uses TRBV19 with TRBJ2-1, with 11 bases matching TRBD2. Germline CDR1 and CDR2: LNHDA and SQIVND (reference sequence). CDR3 size: 15 residues. V shed 5 bases, J shed 2 bases, and the junction held 2 bases outside the gene matches. CDR3 coding DNA: TGTGCCAGTAGTCTAGCGGGAGGACCCTACAATGAGCAGTTCTTC. Translated, it gives CASSLAGGPYNEQFF.

CDR3 nucleotides: TGTGCCACCAGCAGAGAGATAGGTCGGAGTAACGAGCAGTACTTC. Its protein product is CATSREIGRSNEQYF. The chain recombines TRBV15 with TRBJ2-7, with D uncertain. This CDR3 contains 15 residues. CDR1 is LNHNV and CDR2 is YYDKDF in the germline V gene (reference sequence). The V gene lost 0 bases and the J gene lost 5 bases, with 14 bases spanning the gap.

V usage is TRBV25-1 and J usage is TRBJ1-4; a possible D gene is TRBD1 (6 bases). The V gene lost 2 bases and the J gene lost 6 bases, with 13 bases spanning the gap. CDR1 MGHDK and CDR2 SYGVNS come from the germline V gene. The CDR3 consists of 15 residues. The CDR3 DNA sequence: TGTGCCAGCAGTGAAACTTGGGGGGGGCATGAAAAACTGTTTTTT. Protein: CASSETWGGHEKLFF.

CDR3: CASSYSQGITEAFF. DNA for the CDR3: TGTGCCAGCAGTTACTCCCAGGGGATCACTGAAGCTTTCTTT. The chain uses TRBV6-5 and TRBJ1-1, with D perhaps matching TRBD1 (6 bases). This CDR3 contains 14 residues. The germline CDR1 and CDR2 sequences are MNHEY and SVGAGI. Between the trimmed V and J ends, which lost 0 bases and 4 bases, there was a span of 9 bases.

The chain uses TRBV7-2 and TRBJ2-1; 9 nucleotides match TRBD2. Per the germline V gene, CDR1 is SGHTA and CDR2 is FQGNSA. This CDR3 contains 18 residues. The junction had 12 bases not matched to a gene; V was cut back by 1 base and J by 5 bases. CDR3 DNA sequence: TGTGCCAGCAGCTTAGTGGGCGGGAGGGGATCGTGGGACAATGAGCAGTTCTTC. Encoded protein: CASSLVGGRGSWDNEQFF.

The V and J genes are TRBV18 and TRBJ2-7; a possible D gene is TRBD2 (6 bases). Germline assignment: CDR1 KGHSH and CDR2 LQKENI. V lost 2 bases, J lost 9 bases, and 14 bases lay in between. The CDR3 sequence is 13 residues long. This CDR3 is CASSPKSDYTQYF. Written as DNA, the CDR3 is TGTGCCAGCTCACCAAAATCGGACTATACGCAGTACTTC.

The rearrangement joins TRBV18 to TRBJ2-3; the D gene could be TRBD1 or TRBD2 (6 bases each). The germline V gene encodes CDR1 KGHSH and CDR2 LQKENI. The CDR3 is made up of 13 amino acids. The V end lost 5 bases, the J end lost 8 bases, and 14 bases lay between the germline ends. The CDR3 DNA reads as TGTGCCAGCTCATCGGACAGAGCGGGTACGCAGTATTTT. Its protein is CASSSDRAGTQYF.

The chain joins TRBV28 to TRBJ1-5; TRBD1 might be the D (5 bases). Germline V gene lookup returns CDR1 MDHEN and CDR2 SYDVKM. CDR3 length equals 12 residues. With 4 bases removed from V and 6 bases from J, the gap between germline ends came to 7 bases. The CDR3 DNA follows: TGTGCCAGCAGTTCGACAGTTCAGCCCCAGCATTTT. Amino acids: CASSSTVQPQHF.